This TCR beta chain derives from a study of blood T cell repertoires in COVID-19. The table came from immunoSEQ multiplex PCR; TCRdb's copy has only in-frame clones and leaves some out. The table includes about 190,000 clones, roughly 78% detected once. In its sample, this clone was seen many times. The clonotype was recovered from a woman of 80 years or more with active or convalescent COVID-19. The sample consisted of peripheral blood.

The DNA for the CDR3 is TGTGCCAGTAGTGCTTGGCAGGGGGCTTCGAACACTGAAGCTTTCTTT. Protein product: CASSAWQGASNTEAFF. The chain couples TRBV19 to TRBJ1-1, with 8 bases lining up with TRBD1. The CDR3 runs to 16 residues. J gave up 1 base and V 5 bases, and 9 bases lay outside the gene matches. Germline V gives CDR1 LNHDA, CDR2 SQIVND (reference sequence). Full variable domain (rest looked up from reference TRBV19 and TRBJ1-1): DGGITQSPKYLFRKEGQNVTLSCEQNLNHDAMYWYRQDPGQGLRLIYYSQIVNDFQKGDIAEGYSVSREKKESFPLTVTSAQKNPTAFYLCASSAWQGASNTEAFFGQGTRLTVV.